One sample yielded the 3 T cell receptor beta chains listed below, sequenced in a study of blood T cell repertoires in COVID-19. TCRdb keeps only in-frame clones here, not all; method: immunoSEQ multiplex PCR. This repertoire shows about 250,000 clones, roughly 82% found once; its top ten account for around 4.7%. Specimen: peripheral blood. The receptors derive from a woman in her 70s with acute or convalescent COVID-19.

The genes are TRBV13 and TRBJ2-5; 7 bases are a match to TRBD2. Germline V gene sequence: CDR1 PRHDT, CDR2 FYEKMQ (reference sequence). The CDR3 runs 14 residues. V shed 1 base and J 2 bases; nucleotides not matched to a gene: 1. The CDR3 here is CASSLAGGQETQYF. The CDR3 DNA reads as TGTGCCAGCAGCTTAGCGGGGGGACAAGAGACCCAGTACTTC.

CDR3 protein: CASSQGGDIQYF. CDR3 DNA sequence: TGTGCCAGCAGCCAAGGGGGAGACATTCAGTACTTC. The chain couples TRBV4-2 to TRBJ2-4, with D perhaps matching TRBD2 (5 bases). The CDR3 totals 12 residues. In germline, CDR1 is LGHNA, CDR2 YNFKEQ. The germline V and J ends were trimmed by 1 base and 8 bases, with 6 bases remaining between them.

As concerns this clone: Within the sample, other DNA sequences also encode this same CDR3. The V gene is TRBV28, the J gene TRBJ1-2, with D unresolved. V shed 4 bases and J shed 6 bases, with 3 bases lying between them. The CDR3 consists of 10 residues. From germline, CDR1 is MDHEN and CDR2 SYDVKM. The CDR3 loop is CASSYNGYTF. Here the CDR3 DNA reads TGTGCCAGCAGTTATAATGGCTACACCTTC.